The source of this TCR beta chain is a study of shared clonotypes between healthy human individuals. Study-level information: The cohort comprised two women and a few men. Their ages spanned 18 to 49 years.

Researchers ran the assay at a deep level. The authors' processing: Filtering of immunoSEQ junctional sequences could not match full-length read filtering. Clones were read by immunoSEQ multiplex PCR, and TCRdb kept only the in-frame ones, dropping some. Clonal size and the V and J genes are those of that table, whereas D and trimming came from the DNA. The sample records 2 million to 2.5 million clones, approximately 95% being singletons. The trim removed 3 bases at V and 5 bases at J, leaving 4 bases unmatched. In germline, CDR1 is KGHSH, CDR2 LQKENI. This CDR3 has 16 amino acids. Memory CD4+ cells were the fraction left after CD45RA+ naive selection.

This receptor was obtained from a man aged 18 to 29 in good health. Sequenced material: naive CD4+ T cells sorted from blood. Subset meaning: CD45RA+ positively selected. J is TRBJ2-7 and V is TRBV18; TRBD2 agrees at 16 bases. CDR3 bases: TGTGCCAGCTCACCCGGGACTAGCGGGAGGGCCAACGAGCAGTACTTC. It is translated as CASSPGTSGRANEQYF.